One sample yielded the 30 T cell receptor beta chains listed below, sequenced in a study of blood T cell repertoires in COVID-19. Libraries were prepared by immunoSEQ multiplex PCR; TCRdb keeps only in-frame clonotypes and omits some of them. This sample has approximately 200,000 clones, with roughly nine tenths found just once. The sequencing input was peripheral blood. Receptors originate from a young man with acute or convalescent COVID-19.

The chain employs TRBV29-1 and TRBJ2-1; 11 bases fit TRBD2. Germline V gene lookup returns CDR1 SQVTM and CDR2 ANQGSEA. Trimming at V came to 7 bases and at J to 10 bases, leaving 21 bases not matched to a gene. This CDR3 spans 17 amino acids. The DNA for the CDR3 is TGCAGCGAAAAACCTCTCCGGCATAGCGGGAGGGCCTTCGAGCAGTTCTTC. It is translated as CSEKPLRHSGRAFEQFF.

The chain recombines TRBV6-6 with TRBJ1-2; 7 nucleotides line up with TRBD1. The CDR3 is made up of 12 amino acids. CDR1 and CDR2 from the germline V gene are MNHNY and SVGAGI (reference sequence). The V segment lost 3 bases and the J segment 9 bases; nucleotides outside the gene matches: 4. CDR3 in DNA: TGTGCCAGCAGTTATTCACAGGGGAGCTACACCTTC. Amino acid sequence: CASSYSQGSYTF.

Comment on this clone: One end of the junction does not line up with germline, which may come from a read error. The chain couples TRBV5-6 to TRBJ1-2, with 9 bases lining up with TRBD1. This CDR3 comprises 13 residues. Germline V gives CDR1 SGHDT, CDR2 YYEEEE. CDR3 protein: CASSRGTGPPLAF. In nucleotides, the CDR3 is TGTGCCAGCTCTCGGGGGACAGGGCCTCCTCTAGCCTTC.

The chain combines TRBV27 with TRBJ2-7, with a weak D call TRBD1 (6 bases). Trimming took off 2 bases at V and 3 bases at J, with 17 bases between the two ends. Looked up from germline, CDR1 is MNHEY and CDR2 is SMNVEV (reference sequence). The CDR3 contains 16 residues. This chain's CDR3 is CASSLRRQGSIYEQYF. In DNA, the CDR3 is TGTGCCAGCAGTTTAAGGCGCCAGGGGTCCATCTACGAGCAGTACTTC.

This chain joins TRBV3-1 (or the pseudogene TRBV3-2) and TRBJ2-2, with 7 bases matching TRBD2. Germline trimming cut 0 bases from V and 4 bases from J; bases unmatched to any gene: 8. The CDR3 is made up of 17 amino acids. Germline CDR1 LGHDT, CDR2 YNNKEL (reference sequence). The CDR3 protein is CASSQDPSWGGTGELFF. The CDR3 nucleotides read TGTGCCAGCAGCCAAGATCCCTCGTGGGGGGGCACCGGGGAGCTGTTTTTT.

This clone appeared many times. The CDR3 nucleotides read TGCGCCAGCAGCTTGTATGGGTCTACCACAGGGGATGGCTACACCTTC. Its protein is CASSLYGSTTGDGYTF. The gene calls are TRBV5-1 and TRBJ1-2; 7 bases map to TRBD1. J was trimmed by 6 bases and V by 1 base; bases with no gene match: 12. This CDR3 is built from 16 residues. Per germline, CDR1 SGHRS and CDR2 YFSETQ.

This CDR3 reads CASSYGRSGSPLHF. The CDR3 nucleotides are TGTGCCAGCAGTTACGGCAGGTCAGGGTCACCCCTCCACTTT. The rearrangement joins TRBV6-5 to TRBJ1-6, with a tentative D call TRBD1 (5 bases). The CDR3 has 14 residues. Deletions cut 2 bases from V and 10 bases from J, with 12 bases between. Germline-derived CDR1 and CDR2 are MNHEY and SVGAGI.

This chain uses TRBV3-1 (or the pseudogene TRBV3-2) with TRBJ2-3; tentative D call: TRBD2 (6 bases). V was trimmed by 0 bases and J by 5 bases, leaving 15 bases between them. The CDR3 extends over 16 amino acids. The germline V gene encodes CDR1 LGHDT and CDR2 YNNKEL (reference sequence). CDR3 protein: CASSQDQMGGGDTQYF. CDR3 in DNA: TGTGCCAGCAGCCAAGACCAGATGGGAGGTGGAGATACGCAGTATTTT.

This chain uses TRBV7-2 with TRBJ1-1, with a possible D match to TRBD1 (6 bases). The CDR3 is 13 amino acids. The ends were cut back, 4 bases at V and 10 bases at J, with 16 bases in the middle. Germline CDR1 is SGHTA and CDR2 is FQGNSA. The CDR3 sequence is CASSSQGGGIAFF. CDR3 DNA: TGTGCCAGCAGCTCACAGGGTGGGGGAATAGCTTTCTTT.

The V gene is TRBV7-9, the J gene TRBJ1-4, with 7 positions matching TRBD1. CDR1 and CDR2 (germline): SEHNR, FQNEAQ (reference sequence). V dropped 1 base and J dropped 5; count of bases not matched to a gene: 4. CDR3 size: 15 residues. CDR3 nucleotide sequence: TGTGCCAGCAGCTTAGGACAGGGCATAAATGAAAAACTGTTTTTT. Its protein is CASSLGQGINEKLFF.

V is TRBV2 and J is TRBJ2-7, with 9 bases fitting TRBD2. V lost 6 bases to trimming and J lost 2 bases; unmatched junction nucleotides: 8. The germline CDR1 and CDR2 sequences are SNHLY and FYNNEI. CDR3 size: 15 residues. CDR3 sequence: CASSEEGLAPYEQYF. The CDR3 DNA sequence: TGTGCCAGCAGCGAGGAGGGACTAGCTCCCTACGAGCAGTACTTC. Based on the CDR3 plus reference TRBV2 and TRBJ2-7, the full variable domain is EPEVTQTPSHQVTQMGQEVILRCVPISNHLYFYWYRQILGQKVEFLVSFYNNEISEKSEIFDDQFSVERPDGSNFTLKIRSTKLEDSAMYFCASSEEGLAPYEQYFGPGTRLTVT.

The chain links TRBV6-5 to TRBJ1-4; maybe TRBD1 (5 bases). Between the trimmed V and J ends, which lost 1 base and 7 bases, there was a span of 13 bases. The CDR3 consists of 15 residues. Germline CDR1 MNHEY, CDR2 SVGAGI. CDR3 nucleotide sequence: TGTGCCAGCAGTTACTTTGGGGGGACTGGTGAAAAACTGTTTTTT. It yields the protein CASSYFGGTGEKLFF.

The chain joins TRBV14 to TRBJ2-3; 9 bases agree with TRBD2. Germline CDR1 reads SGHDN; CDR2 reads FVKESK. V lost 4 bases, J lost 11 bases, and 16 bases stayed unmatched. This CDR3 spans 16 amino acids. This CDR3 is CASSRGTTRGGPQQYF. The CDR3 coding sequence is TGTGCCAGCAGCCGGGGGACTACGCGGGGGGGCCCCCAGCAGTATTTT.

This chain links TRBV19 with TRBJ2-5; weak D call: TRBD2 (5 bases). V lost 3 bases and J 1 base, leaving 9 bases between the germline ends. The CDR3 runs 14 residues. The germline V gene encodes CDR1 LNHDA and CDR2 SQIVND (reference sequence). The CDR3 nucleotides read TGTGCCAGTAGTATGCGGAGGACCCAAGAGACCCAGTACTTC. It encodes CASSMRRTQETQYF.

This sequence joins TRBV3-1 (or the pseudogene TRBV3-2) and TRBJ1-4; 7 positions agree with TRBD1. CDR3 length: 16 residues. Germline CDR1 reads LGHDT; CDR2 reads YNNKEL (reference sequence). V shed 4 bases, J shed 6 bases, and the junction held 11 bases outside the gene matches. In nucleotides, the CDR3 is TGTGCCAGCAGCCGTGGGAGCTCTACAGGGGATGAAAAACTGTTTTTT. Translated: CASSRGSSTGDEKLFF.

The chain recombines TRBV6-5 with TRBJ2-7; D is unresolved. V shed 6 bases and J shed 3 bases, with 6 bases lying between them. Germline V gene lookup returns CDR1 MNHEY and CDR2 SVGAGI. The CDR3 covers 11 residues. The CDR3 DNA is TGTGCCAGCAGGGCACGCTACGAGCAGTACTTC. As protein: CASRARYEQYF.

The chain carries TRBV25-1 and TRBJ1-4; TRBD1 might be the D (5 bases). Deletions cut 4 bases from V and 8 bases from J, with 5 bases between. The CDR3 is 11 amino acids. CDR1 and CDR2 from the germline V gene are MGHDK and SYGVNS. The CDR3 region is CASSGTEKLFF. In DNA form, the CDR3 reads TGTGCCAGCAGTGGGACAGAAAAACTGTTTTTT.

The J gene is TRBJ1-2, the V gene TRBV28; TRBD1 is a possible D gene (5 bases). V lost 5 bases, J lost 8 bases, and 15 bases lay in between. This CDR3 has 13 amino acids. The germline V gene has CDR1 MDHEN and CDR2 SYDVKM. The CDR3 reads CASSPTQRQGYTF. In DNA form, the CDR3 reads TGTGCCAGCAGTCCCACCCAACGACAGGGCTACACCTTC.

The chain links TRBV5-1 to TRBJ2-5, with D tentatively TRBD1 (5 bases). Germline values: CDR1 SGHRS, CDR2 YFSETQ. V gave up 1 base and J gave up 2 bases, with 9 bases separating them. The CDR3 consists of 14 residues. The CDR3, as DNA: TGCGCCAGCAGCTTGTCAGGGCATCAAGAGACCCAGTACTTC. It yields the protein CASSLSGHQETQYF.

The CDR3 DNA reads as TGTGCCAGCTCACCCCCCGGCAGGGGCAAGAACACTGAAGCTTTCTTT. It translates to CASSPPGRGKNTEAFF. The chain is built from TRBV18 and TRBJ1-1, with D possibly TRBD1 on 6 matching bases. Germline values: CDR1 KGHSH, CDR2 LQKENI. This CDR3 comprises 16 residues. V lost 3 bases and J lost 1, with 15 bases in between.

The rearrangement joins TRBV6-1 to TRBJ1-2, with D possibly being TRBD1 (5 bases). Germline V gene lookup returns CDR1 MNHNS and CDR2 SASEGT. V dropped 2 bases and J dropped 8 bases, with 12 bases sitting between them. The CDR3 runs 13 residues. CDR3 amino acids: CASSESAGWGYTF. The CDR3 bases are TGTGCCAGCAGTGAATCCGCAGGGTGGGGCTACACCTTC.

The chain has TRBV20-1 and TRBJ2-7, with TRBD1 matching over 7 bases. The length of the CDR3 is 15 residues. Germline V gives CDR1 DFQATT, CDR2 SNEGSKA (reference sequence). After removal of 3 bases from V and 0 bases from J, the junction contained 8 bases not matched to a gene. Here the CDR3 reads CSASSGTASSYEQYF. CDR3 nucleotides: TGCAGTGCTAGTTCTGGGACAGCTTCCTCCTACGAGCAGTACTTC.

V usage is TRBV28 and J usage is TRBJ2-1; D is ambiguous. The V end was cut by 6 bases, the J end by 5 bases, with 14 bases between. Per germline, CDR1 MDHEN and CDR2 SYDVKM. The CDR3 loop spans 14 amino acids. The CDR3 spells CASSPRLANNEQFF. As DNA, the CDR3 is TGTGCCAGCAGCCCTCGGTTAGCCAACAATGAGCAGTTCTTC.

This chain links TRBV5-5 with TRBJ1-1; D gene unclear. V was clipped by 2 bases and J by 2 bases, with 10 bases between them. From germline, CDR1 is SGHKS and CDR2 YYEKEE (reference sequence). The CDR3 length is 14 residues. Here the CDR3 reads CASSFVQINTEAFF. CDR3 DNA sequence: TGTGCCAGCAGCTTTGTCCAGATAAACACTGAAGCTTTCTTT.

CDR3 amino acids: CASSSQTSVGETQYF. CDR3 bases: TGTGCCAGCAGCTCCCAGACTAGCGTTGGAGAGACCCAGTACTTC. The J gene is TRBJ2-5, the V gene TRBV7-8; TRBD2 matches at 8 bases. The ends lost 4 bases at V and 4 bases at J; junction bases unmatched: 8. The CDR3 has 15 residues. CDR1 and CDR2 (germline): SGHVS, FQNEAQ.

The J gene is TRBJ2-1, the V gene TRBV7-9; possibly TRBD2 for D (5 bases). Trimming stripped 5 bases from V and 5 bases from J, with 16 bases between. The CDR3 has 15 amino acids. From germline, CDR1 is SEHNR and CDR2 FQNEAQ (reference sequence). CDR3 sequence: CASSQPGSRNNEQFF. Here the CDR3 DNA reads TGTGCCAGCAGCCAGCCGGGGTCTCGGAACAATGAGCAGTTCTTC.

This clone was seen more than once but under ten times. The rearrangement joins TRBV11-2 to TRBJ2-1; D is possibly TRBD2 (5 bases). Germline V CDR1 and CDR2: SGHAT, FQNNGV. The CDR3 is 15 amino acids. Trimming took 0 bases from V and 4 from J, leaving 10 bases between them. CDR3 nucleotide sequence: TGTGCCAGCAGCTTAGATCCGGACTTATACAATGAGCAGTTCTTC. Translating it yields CASSLDPDLYNEQFF.

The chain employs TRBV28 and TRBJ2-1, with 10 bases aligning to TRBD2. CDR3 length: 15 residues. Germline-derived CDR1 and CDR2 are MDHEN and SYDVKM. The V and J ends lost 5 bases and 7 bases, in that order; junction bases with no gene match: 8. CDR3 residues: CASSKAGGPRNEQFF. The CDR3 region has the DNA TGTGCCAGCAGTAAAGCGGGAGGGCCTCGAAATGAGCAGTTCTTC.

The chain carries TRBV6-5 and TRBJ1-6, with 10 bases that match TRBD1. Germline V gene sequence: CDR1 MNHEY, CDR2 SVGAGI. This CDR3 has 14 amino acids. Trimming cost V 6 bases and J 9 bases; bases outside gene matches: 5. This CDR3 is CASRRDRGSSPLHF. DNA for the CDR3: TGTGCCAGCAGGAGGGACAGGGGAAGTTCACCCCTCCACTTT.

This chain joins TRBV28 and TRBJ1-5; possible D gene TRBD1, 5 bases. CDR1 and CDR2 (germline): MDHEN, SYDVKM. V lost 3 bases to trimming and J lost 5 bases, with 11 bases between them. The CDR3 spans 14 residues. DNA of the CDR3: TGTGCCAGCAGTTTTGTACAGGAGTATCAGCCCCAGCATTTT. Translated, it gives CASSFVQEYQPQHF.